This TCR beta chain was documented in a study of blood T cell repertoires in COVID-19. Study as a whole: Sites in the United States, Italy and Spain provided acute and convalescent COVID-19 samples. T cells, B-cell-depleted T cells, or PBMCs supplied cDNA or gDNA.

This clone appeared once. Authors' data handling: Estimated nucleated cell counts came from reference gene primer amplification. Using immunoSEQ multiplex PCR, the repertoire was profiled, and TCRdb retains in-frame clones only, with some absent. That table gives V, J and clone size, and the DNA gave D and trimming. The sample lists around 300,000 clones, 80% to 90% seen once, with 8% to 9.5% in the top ten. The sequenced sample consisted of peripheral blood. The receptor comes from a woman between 45 and 65 years old who had recovered from COVID-19.

The CDR3 spells CASSTGTGETQYF. In nucleotides, the CDR3 is TGTGCCAGCAGTACCGGGACAGGGGAGACCCAGTACTTC. This sequence joins TRBV12-3 or TRBV12-4 and TRBJ2-5, with 9 positions matching TRBD1. The V segment lost 5 bases and the J segment 5 bases; nucleotides outside the gene matches: 3. CDR3 length: 13 amino acids.